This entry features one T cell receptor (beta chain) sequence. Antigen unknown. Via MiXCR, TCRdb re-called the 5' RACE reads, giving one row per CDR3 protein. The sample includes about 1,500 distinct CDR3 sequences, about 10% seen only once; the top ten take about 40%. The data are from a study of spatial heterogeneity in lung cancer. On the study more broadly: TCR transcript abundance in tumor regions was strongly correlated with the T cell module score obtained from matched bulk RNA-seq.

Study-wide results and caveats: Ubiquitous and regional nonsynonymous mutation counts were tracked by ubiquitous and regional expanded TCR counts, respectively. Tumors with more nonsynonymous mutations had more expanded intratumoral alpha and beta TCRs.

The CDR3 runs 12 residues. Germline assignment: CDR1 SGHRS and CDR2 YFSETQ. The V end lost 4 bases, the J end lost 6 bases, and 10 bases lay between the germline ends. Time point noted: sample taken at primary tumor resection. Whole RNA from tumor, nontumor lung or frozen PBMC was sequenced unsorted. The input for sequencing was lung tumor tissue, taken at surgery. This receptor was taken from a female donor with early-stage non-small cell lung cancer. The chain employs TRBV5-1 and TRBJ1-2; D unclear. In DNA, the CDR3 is TGCGCCAGCAGCCATGGACGGGATGGCTACACCTTC. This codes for CASSHGRDGYTF.